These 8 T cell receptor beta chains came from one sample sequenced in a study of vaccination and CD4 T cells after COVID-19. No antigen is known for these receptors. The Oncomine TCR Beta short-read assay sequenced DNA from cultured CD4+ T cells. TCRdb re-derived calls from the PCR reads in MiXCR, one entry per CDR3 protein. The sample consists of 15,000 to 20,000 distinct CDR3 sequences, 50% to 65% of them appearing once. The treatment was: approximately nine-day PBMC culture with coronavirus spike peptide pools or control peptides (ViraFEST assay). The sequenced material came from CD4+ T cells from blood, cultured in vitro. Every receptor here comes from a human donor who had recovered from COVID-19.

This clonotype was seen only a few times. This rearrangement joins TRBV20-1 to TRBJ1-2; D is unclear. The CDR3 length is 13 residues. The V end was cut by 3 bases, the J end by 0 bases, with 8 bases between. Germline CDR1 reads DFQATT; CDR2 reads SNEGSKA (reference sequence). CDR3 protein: CSASSHANYGYTF. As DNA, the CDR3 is TGCAGTGCTAGCTCCCACGCTAACTATGGCTACACCTTC.

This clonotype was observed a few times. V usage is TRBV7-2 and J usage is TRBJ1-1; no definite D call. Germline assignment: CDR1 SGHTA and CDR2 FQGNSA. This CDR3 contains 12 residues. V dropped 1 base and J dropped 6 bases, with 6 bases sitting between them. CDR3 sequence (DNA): TGTGCCAGCAGCTTAGGGCGCTCTGAAGCTTTCTTT. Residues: CASSLGRSEAFF.

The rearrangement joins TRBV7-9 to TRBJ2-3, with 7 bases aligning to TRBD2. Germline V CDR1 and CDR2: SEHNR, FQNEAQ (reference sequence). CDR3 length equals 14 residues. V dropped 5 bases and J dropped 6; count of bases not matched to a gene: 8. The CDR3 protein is CASSPGLPVDTQYF. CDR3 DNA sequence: TGTGCCAGCAGCCCGGGACTACCCGTGGATACGCAGTATTTT.

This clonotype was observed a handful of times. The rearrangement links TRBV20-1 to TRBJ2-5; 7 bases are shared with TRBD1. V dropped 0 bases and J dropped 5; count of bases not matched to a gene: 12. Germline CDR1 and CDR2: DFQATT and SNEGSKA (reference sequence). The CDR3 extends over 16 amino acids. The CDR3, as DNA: TGCAGTGCTAGAGACCTGACGACAGGGAGTTTGGAGACCCAGTACTTC. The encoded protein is CSARDLTTGSLETQYF.

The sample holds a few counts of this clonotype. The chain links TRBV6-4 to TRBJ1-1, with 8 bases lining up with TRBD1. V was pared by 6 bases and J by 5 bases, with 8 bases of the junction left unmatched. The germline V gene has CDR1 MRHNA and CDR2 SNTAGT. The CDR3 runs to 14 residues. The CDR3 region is CASRNRTGKTEAFF. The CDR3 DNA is TGTGCCAGCAGAAACCGGACAGGGAAGACTGAAGCTTTCTTT.

The CDR3 here is CASATSGIRKGTARLYEQYF. CDR3 in DNA: TGTGCCAGCGCCACGAGTGGGATCCGGAAGGGGACGGCCCGTCTCTACGAGCAGTACTTC. V and J are TRBV6-2 or TRBV6-3 and TRBJ2-7, with D perhaps TRBD1 or TRBD2 (5 bases each). Germline-derived CDR1 and CDR2 are MNHEY and SVGEGT. CDR3 length: 20 residues. The V gene lost 8 bases and the J gene lost 3 bases, with 35 bases spanning the gap.

The CDR3 is CASSYTAGPSSYEQYF. The CDR3 bases are TGTGCCAGCAGTTATACTGCAGGACCCAGCTCCTACGAGCAGTACTTC. This chain links TRBV6-5 with TRBJ2-7; no reliable D call. CDR1 and CDR2 (germline): MNHEY, SVGAGI. The V gene lost 3 bases and the J gene lost 0 bases, with 15 bases spanning the gap. The CDR3 runs to 16 residues.

In DNA form, the CDR3 reads TGTGCCAGTAGCCCTGACTATTATAGCAATCAGCCCCAGCATTTT. This codes for CASSPDYYSNQPQHF. This chain joins TRBV19 and TRBJ1-5; D is unclear. V was trimmed by 6 bases and J by 0 bases, leaving 12 bases between them. The germline CDR1 and CDR2 sequences are LNHDA and SQIVND (reference sequence). The CDR3 length is 15 residues. Filled out from reference TRBV19 and TRBJ1-5, the complete variable domain reads DGGITQSPKYLFRKEGQNVTLSCEQNLNHDAMYWYRQDPGQGLRLIYYSQIVNDFQKGDIAEGYSVSREKKESFPLTVTSAQKNPTAFYLCASSPDYYSNQPQHFGDGTRLSIL.